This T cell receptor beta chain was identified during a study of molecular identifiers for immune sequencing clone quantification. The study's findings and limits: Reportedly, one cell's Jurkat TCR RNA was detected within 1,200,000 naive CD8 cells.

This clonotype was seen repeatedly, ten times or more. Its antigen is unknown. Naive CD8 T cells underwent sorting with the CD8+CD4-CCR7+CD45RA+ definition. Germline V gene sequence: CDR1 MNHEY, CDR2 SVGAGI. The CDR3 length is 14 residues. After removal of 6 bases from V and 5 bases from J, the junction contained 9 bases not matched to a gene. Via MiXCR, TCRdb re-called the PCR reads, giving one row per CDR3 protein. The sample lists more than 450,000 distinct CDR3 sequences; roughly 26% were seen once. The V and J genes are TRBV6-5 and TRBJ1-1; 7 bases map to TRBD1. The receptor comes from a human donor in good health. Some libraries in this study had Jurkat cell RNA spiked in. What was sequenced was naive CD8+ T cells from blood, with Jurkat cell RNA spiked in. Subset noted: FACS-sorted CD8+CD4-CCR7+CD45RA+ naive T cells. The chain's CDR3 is CASSPDRDVTEAFF. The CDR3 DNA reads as TGTGCCAGCAGCCCTGACAGGGATGTGACTGAAGCTTTCTTT.